This TCR beta chain was captured by sequencing in a study of early T cells in non-severe SARS-CoV-2 infection. Study outcomes and limitations: VDJdb matching favored anti-spike CD8 responses, missing private and CD4 specificities.

On this clonotype: Its antigen is undetermined.

Individual cDNA molecules received unique molecular identifiers. TCRdb fed the 5' RACE reads into MiXCR, producing one record per CDR3 protein. The sample records 22,000 or so distinct CDR3 sequences, 3.5% to 5.5% being singletons. Germline CDR1 MNHEY, CDR2 SVGAGI. The V and J ends lost 0 bases and 5 bases respectively, with 11 bases between them. The CDR3 runs 16 residues. The material sequenced was whole blood. The receptor was derived from an adult who was a healthcare worker with PCR-confirmed SARS-CoV-2 infection or an uninfected control (not recorded which). The V gene is TRBV6-5, the J gene TRBJ1-6; D remains unclear. CDR3 in DNA: TGTGCCAGCAGTTACTCGTTTTCTCCAGATAATTCACCCCTCCACTTT. Protein product: CASSYSFSPDNSPLHF.